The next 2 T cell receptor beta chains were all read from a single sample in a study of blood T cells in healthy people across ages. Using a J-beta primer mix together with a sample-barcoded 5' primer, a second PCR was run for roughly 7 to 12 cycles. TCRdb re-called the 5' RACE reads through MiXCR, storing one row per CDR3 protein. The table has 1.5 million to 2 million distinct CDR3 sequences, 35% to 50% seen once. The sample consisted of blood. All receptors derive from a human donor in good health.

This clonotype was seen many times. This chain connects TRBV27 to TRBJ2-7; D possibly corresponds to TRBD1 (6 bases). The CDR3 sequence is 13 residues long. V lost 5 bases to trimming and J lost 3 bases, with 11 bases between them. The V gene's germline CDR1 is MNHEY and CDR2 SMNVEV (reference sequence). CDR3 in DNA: TGTGCCAGCAGTAGGACAGCCTTCTACGAGCAGTACTTC. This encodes CASSRTAFYEQYF.

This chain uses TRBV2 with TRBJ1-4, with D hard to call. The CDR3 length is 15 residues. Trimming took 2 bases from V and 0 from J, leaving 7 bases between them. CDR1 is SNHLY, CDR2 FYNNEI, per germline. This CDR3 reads CASSEFRTTNEKLFF. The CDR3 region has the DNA TGTGCCAGCAGTGAATTCAGGACAACTAATGAAAAACTGTTTTTT.